The 4 T cell receptor beta chains given below trace back to one sample, sequenced in a study of molecular identifiers for immune sequencing clone quantification. TCRdb reprocessed the PCR reads with MiXCR, giving one entry per CDR3 protein. This repertoire shows 600,000 to 650,000 distinct CDR3 sequences, just under 20% found once; its top ten account for around 0.9%. The specimen was naive CD8+ T cells from blood, with Jurkat cell RNA spiked in. Subset given: FACS-sorted CD8+CD4-CCR7+CD45RA+ naive T cells. The receptors derive from a human donor in good health. Some libraries in this study had Jurkat cell RNA spiked in.

Regarding this clonotype: This sequence may be a read error, since a much larger clone differs from it by one base. V usage is TRBV7-2 and J usage is TRBJ2-3; 7 bases are a match to TRBD2. Germline V CDR1 and CDR2: SGHTA, FQGNSA. V lost 7 bases to trimming and J lost 2 bases; unmatched junction nucleotides: 21. The length of the CDR3 is 19 residues. This CDR3 reads CASTLGGGAPAPLTDTQYF. Here the CDR3 DNA reads TGTGCCAGCACCCTTGGCGGGGGAGCCCCAGCCCCTCTCACAGATACGCAGTATTTT.

At least ten counts were recorded for this clonotype. This chain uses TRBV3-1 with TRBJ1-2, with a tentative D call TRBD1 (6 bases). Germline V gene lookup returns CDR1 LGHDT and CDR2 YNNKEL (reference sequence). Trimming took off 4 bases at V and 0 bases at J, with 9 bases between the two ends. The CDR3 length is 14 residues. CDR3 in amino acids: CASSPGAANYGYTF. Written as DNA, the CDR3 is TGTGCCAGCAGCCCGGGGGCAGCTAACTATGGCTACACCTTC. Together with reference TRBV3-1 and TRBJ1-2, the CDR3 gives the full variable domain: DTAVSQTPKYLVTQMGNDKSIKCEQNLGHDTMYWYKQDSKKFLKIMFSYNNKELIINETVPNRFSPKSPDKAHLNLHINSLELGDSAVYFCASSPGAANYGYTFGSGTRLTVV.

The chain employs TRBV12-3 or TRBV12-4 and TRBJ2-2, with TRBD1 matching 8 bases. This CDR3 is 18 amino acids long. J gave up 0 bases and V 6 bases, and 12 bases lay outside the gene matches. The CDR3 DNA is TGTGCCAGCAGACACGCGCTGACAGGGGCCGCGAACACCGGGGAGCTGTTTTTT. As protein: CASRHALTGAANTGELFF.

This clonotype was counted many times. This rearrangement joins TRBV23-1 to TRBJ2-2, with D possibly being TRBD1 (6 bases). TRBV23-1 is assigned to the ORF class and has an uncertain function. V lost 0 bases and J lost 1, with 6 bases in between. The CDR3 consists of 15 residues. In nucleotides, the CDR3 is TGCGCCAGCAGTCAATCGGGACAGAACACCGGGGAGCTGTTTTTT. Protein sequence: CASSQSGQNTGELFF.